This TCR beta chain was identified in a study of CD8+ T cells in alopecia areata. Study background: Treated patients received severity scores based on the percentage of scalp area affected. Study-level points and caveats: Significant decreases in scalp clonality and expanded CD8+ clones followed tofacitinib treatment.

The CDR3 length is 15 residues. Per the germline V gene, CDR1 is LNHDA and CDR2 is SQIVND (reference sequence). V lost 5 bases to trimming and J lost 0 bases, with 12 bases between them. This sample's treatment: oral pan-JAK inhibitor, 5-10 mg twice daily. Reverse transcription of extracted RNA yielded cDNA, which provided the sequencing template. The method was immunoSEQ multiplex PCR; TCRdb's version includes in-frame clones alone and lacks a portion of them. There are some 95,000 clones in the sample; roughly two fifths occur only once, and roughly a sixth lies in the top ten. Of note for this clone: Its antigen remains unknown.

The specimen comprised CD8+ T cells sorted from blood, sampled at week 24, from a patient treated with tofacitinib. The chain is built from TRBV19 and TRBJ2-3; weak D call: TRBD1 (6 bases). The TCR originated in a human donor with alopecia areata. CDR3 coding DNA: TGTGCCAGTAGTCTCGCCGGGACAAGCACAGATACGCAGTATTTT. It codes for CASSLAGTSTDTQYF.